The next 13 T cell receptor beta chains were all read from a single sample in a study of blood T cell repertoires in COVID-19. Repertoires were generated with immunoSEQ multiplex PCR, while TCRdb's copy carries only in-frame clones and drops some. The table lists roughly 250,000 clones, roughly 85% of them singletons, with less than 2.5% in the top ten. The specimen was PBMCs or T cells enriched from blood (not recorded which). The origin of the receptors is a woman aged 45-65 years who had recovered from COVID-19.

The V and J genes are TRBV28 and TRBJ1-2, with D hard to call. CDR3 size: 14 residues. CDR1 is MDHEN and CDR2 is SYDVKM in the germline V gene. V lost 6 bases and J lost 2, with 13 bases in between. The CDR3 DNA follows: TGTGCCAGCAGCCAAGGCGTCGGGAACTATGGCTACACCTTC. Amino acids: CASSQGVGNYGYTF.

V usage is TRBV15 and J usage is TRBJ1-5; D not certain. The CDR3 is made up of 16 amino acids. The germline gives CDR1 LNHNV, CDR2 YYDKDF (reference sequence). Trimming took 0 bases from V and 0 from J, leaving 9 bases between them. Here the CDR3 reads CATSRDWRDSNQPQHF. The CDR3 DNA follows: TGTGCCACCAGCAGAGATTGGAGGGATAGCAATCAGCCCCAGCATTTT.

This sequence joins TRBV24-1 and TRBJ2-3; 9 nucleotides align to TRBD2. The CDR3 is 19 amino acids. Germline V gene data show CDR1 as KGHDR and CDR2 as SFDVKD. Unmatched junction bases numbered 12, after V lost 0 bases and J lost 3 bases. CDR3 bases: TGTGCCACCAGTGATTTGGGGAGCGGGAGGACAAGGGGGACAGATACGCAGTATTTT. It translates to CATSDLGSGRTRGTDTQYF.

This chain joins TRBV21-1 and TRBJ2-5; the table's D gene call, TRBD1, was not cross checked with the DNA. TRBV21-1 is a recognized pseudogene. The CDR3 runs 19 residues. The CDR3 bases are TGTGCCAGCAGCAAAGGGGGGCCGAAGCCAAGTCCCCAACGGGAGACCCAGTACTTC. Its translation is CASSKGGPKPSPQRETQYF.

The table lists this clone with a few counts. The J gene is TRBJ1-5, the V gene TRBV7-8; D possibly corresponds to TRBD1 (6 bases). The CDR3 is made up of 15 amino acids. V gave up 6 bases and J gave up 4 bases, with 16 bases separating them. The germline V gene encodes CDR1 SGHVS and CDR2 FQNEAQ. CDR3 DNA: TGTGCCAGCAGTTTTACGACAGGAATTAATCAGCCCCAGCATTTT. It translates to CASSFTTGINQPQHF. The full variable domain, its missing parts supplied by reference TRBV7-8 and TRBJ1-5, is GAGVSQSPRYKVAKRGQDVALRCDPISGHVSLFWYQQALGQGPEFLTYFQNEAQLDKSGLPSDRFFAERPEGSVSTLKIQRTQQEDSAVYLCASSFTTGINQPQHFGDGTRLSIL.

This clone has a handful of counts. V and J are TRBV7-9 and TRBJ1-6; D is undetermined. Germline V gene sequence: CDR1 SEHNR, CDR2 FQNEAQ (reference sequence). V was clipped by 5 bases and J by 9 bases, with 11 bases between them. The CDR3 sequence is 13 residues long. The CDR3 coding sequence is TGTGCCAGCAGCCAACGGGAGTCTTCACCCCTCCACTTT. Translating it yields CASSQRESSPLHF.

Worth noting for this clone: Other DNA sequences from this sample encode an identical CDR3 as well. CDR3 region: CASSPPEGETQYF. The CDR3 DNA reads TGTGCCAGCAGTCCCCCGGAGGGGGAGACCCAGTACTTC. The V gene is TRBV12-3 or TRBV12-4, the J gene TRBJ2-5; perhaps TRBD2 as D (6 bases). The V end was cut by 5 bases, the J end by 5 bases, with 12 bases between. The length of the CDR3 is 13 residues.

This sequence joins TRBV5-1 and TRBJ2-7, with 10 bases that match TRBD1. Germline V CDR1 and CDR2: SGHRS, YFSETQ. This CDR3 region has 15 residues. The trim removed 0 bases at V and 5 bases at J, leaving 5 bases unmatched. CDR3 in DNA: TGCGCCAGCAGCTTGGGGGGACAGGGGCCTGACGAGCAGTACTTC. Its translation is CASSLGGQGPDEQYF.

The rearrangement links TRBV4-2 to TRBJ2-7; D possibly corresponds to TRBD1 (6 bases). The CDR3 has 15 amino acids. Deletions cut 0 bases from V and 2 bases from J, with 11 bases between. Germline V gene sequence: CDR1 LGHNA, CDR2 YNFKEQ. The chain's CDR3 is CASSQDGTGPYEQYF. Here the CDR3 DNA reads TGTGCCAGCAGCCAAGATGGCACAGGGCCCTACGAGCAGTACTTC.

CDR3 in amino acids: CASSPGGTSYNEQFF. The CDR3 DNA sequence: TGTGCCAGCAGCCCCGGTGGGACTTCCTACAATGAGCAGTTCTTC. The rearrangement links TRBV7-2 to TRBJ2-1; D is perhaps TRBD2 (6 bases). Trimming left V 5 bases short and J 1 base short, with 12 bases between. The CDR3 is made up of 15 amino acids. Per germline, CDR1 SGHTA and CDR2 FQGNSA.

A word on this clone: Additional DNA sequences in this sample encode the identical CDR3. J is TRBJ2-3 and V is TRBV19, with 10 bases matching TRBD1. V shed 6 bases and J 3 bases; nucleotides not matched to a gene: 9. Germline V lookup: CDR1 LNHDA, CDR2 SQIVND (reference sequence). The CDR3 extends over 16 amino acids. The CDR3 spells CASRFRDRGLTDTQYF. The CDR3 nucleotides read TGTGCCAGTAGGTTCCGGGACAGGGGTTTGACAGATACGCAGTATTTT.

This clone was detected once. The chain links TRBV12-3 or TRBV12-4 to TRBJ1-2, with 9 nucleotides matching TRBD1. There are 13 residues in the CDR3. Trimming removed 6 bases from V and 8 bases from J; junction bases left unmatched: 7. CDR3 amino acids: CASSGGQGRGYTF. The CDR3 DNA follows: TGTGCCAGCAGCGGGGGACAGGGTCGGGGCTACACCTTC.

This clone was counted a few times. This chain links TRBV2 with TRBJ2-7, with TRBD1 matching 8 bases. The junction had 5 bases not matched to a gene; V was cut back by 6 bases and J by 7 bases. Per the germline V gene, CDR1 is SNHLY and CDR2 is FYNNEI. CDR3 size: 12 residues. CDR3 DNA sequence: TGTGCCAGCAGAGCGACAGGGGTTGAGCAGTACTTC. It is translated as CASRATGVEQYF. Together with reference TRBV2 and TRBJ2-7, the CDR3 gives the full variable domain: EPEVTQTPSHQVTQMGQEVILRCVPISNHLYFYWYRQILGQKVEFLVSFYNNEISEKSEIFDDQFSVERPDGSNFTLKIRSTKLEDSAMYFCASRATGVEQYFGPGTRLTVT.